What follows are 20 T cell receptor beta chains derived from one specimen sequenced in a study of blood T cell repertoires in COVID-19. Using immunoSEQ multiplex PCR, the repertoire was profiled, and TCRdb retains in-frame clones only, with some absent. This sample carries some 78,000 clones, 65% to 85% of them seen once, and the ten largest clones take around 5.3%. The sequenced sample consisted of peripheral blood. The receptors were sampled from a man aged 55 to 70 with active or convalescent COVID-19.

This clone occurred once. The V call is TRBV2, the J call TRBJ2-7; maybe TRBD2 (6 bases). V was shortened by 8 bases and J by 6 bases, with 17 bases between the two germline ends. Germline lookup yields CDR1 SNHLY and CDR2 FYNNEI. This CDR3 is 13 amino acids long. The CDR3 sequence: CASGTRGTAEQYF. For the CDR3, the DNA is TGTGCCAGCGGCACACGGGGGACCGCCGAGCAGTACTTC.

The chain's CDR3 is CASSQGRDSVWSNQPQHF. The CDR3 region has the DNA TGTGCCAGCAGCCAGGGCCGGGACAGCGTATGGAGCAATCAGCCCCAGCATTTT. The chain links TRBV4-2 to TRBJ1-5, with 7 bases aligning to TRBD1. The germline V gene encodes CDR1 LGHNA and CDR2 YNFKEQ. The V segment lost 3 bases and the J segment 1 base; nucleotides outside the gene matches: 12. There are 18 residues in the CDR3.

This clone was detected a few times. The gene calls are TRBV4-3 and TRBJ2-1, with unresolved D. There are 17 residues in the CDR3. The V gene's germline CDR1 is LGHNA and CDR2 YSLEER. V dropped 0 bases and J dropped 4 bases, with 16 bases sitting between them. The CDR3 sequence is CASSQDSPRQKYNEQFF. CDR3 nucleotides: TGCGCCAGCAGCCAAGACTCCCCGCGACAAAAATACAATGAGCAGTTCTTC.

The chain combines TRBV6-2 or TRBV6-3 with TRBJ2-3, with 10 bases lining up with TRBD1. The CDR3 is 18 amino acids. After removal of 4 bases from V and 2 bases from J, the junction contained 12 bases not matched to a gene. Germline V lookup: CDR1 MNHEY, CDR2 SVGEGT. The CDR3 DNA reads as TGTGCCAGCAGTTTAGACTCAACCGGGACAGGGGCCACAGATACGCAGTATTTT. It encodes CASSLDSTGTGATDTQYF.

About this clone itself: This specimen includes other DNA sequences encoding the same CDR3. The chain uses TRBV12-3 or TRBV12-4 and TRBJ1-5; D might be TRBD1 (5 bases). The length of the CDR3 is 13 residues. With 5 bases removed from V and 4 bases from J, the gap between germline ends came to 9 bases. CDR3 in amino acids: CASSPQGNQPQHF. The CDR3 region has the DNA TGTGCCAGCAGTCCGCAGGGAAATCAGCCCCAGCATTTT.

This sequence joins TRBV13 and TRBJ1-6, with 9 bases aligning to TRBD1. The CDR3 sequence is 16 residues long. Germline V lookup: CDR1 PRHDT, CDR2 FYEKMQ (reference sequence). The ends lost 5 bases at V and 2 bases at J; junction bases unmatched: 4. CDR3 region: CASSPQGATYNSPLHF. DNA for the CDR3: TGTGCCAGCAGCCCACAGGGGGCTACCTATAATTCACCCCTCCACTTT.

This clone was picked up one time. The chain uses TRBV4-3 and TRBJ1-2; D unclear. Germline assignment: CDR1 LGHNA and CDR2 YSLEER. Trimming took 5 bases from V and 4 from J, leaving 8 bases between them. This CDR3 region has 12 residues. The CDR3, as DNA: TGCGCCAGCAGCGGGCACCGCTATGGCTACACCTTC. Amino acids: CASSGHRYGYTF.

This chain joins TRBV12-3 or TRBV12-4 and TRBJ1-1; no clear D. Trimming left V 6 bases short and J 4 bases short, with 12 bases between. This CDR3 spans 13 amino acids. This CDR3 reads CASSWADPTEAFF. The CDR3 nucleotides are TGTGCCAGCAGCTGGGCAGACCCCACTGAAGCTTTCTTT.

This rearrangement joins TRBV2 to TRBJ2-3, with 9 bases that match TRBD2. V lost 4 bases to trimming and J lost 0 bases; unmatched junction nucleotides: 2. The germline CDR1 and CDR2 sequences are SNHLY and FYNNEI. The CDR3 loop spans 15 amino acids. Here the CDR3 reads CASSVLAGSTDTQYF. CDR3 coding DNA: TGTGCCAGCAGTGTGCTAGCGGGGAGCACAGATACGCAGTATTTT.

This sequence joins TRBV19 and TRBJ2-7, with 9 bases identical to TRBD1. This CDR3 is built from 15 residues. Unmatched junction bases numbered 5, after V lost 5 bases and J lost 0 bases. CDR1 and CDR2 (germline): LNHDA, SQIVND (reference sequence). The chain's CDR3 is CASSAQQGASYEQYF. CDR3 coding DNA: TGTGCCAGTAGTGCCCAACAGGGGGCCTCCTACGAGCAGTACTTC.

This sequence joins TRBV19 and TRBJ1-6; D is unresolved. V lost 7 bases and J lost 0, with 7 bases in between. Germline loops: CDR1 LNHDA, CDR2 SQIVND (reference sequence). This CDR3 is 14 amino acids long. The CDR3 DNA sequence: TGTGCCAGTAAAGAGGGCTCCTATAATTCACCCCTCCACTTT. Protein product: CASKEGSYNSPLHF.

The rearrangement links TRBV6-5 to TRBJ1-6; D not resolved. With 2 bases removed from V and 10 bases from J, the gap between germline ends came to 15 bases. The germline gives CDR1 MNHEY, CDR2 SVGAGI. CDR3 length: 15 amino acids. CDR3 coding DNA: TGTGCCAGCAGTTACCATCTGGGCAAAGGCTCACCCCTCCACTTT. Translation gives CASSYHLGKGSPLHF.

In its sample, this clone was seen once. The chain carries TRBV7-9 and TRBJ2-5, with a possible D match to TRBD1 (6 bases). Germline CDR1 reads SEHNR; CDR2 reads FQNEAQ (reference sequence). The V and J ends lost 1 base and 2 bases respectively, with 20 bases between them. This CDR3 comprises 18 residues. In DNA form, the CDR3 reads TGTGCCAGCAGCTTAGTTACTCTCAGGGGAAGACGGCAAGAGACCCAGTACTTC. It encodes CASSLVTLRGRRQETQYF. Looking up the rest from reference TRBV7-9 and TRBJ2-5 gives the full variable domain: DTGVSQNPRHKITKRGQNVTFRCDPISEHNRLYWYRQTLGQGPEFLTYFQNEAQLEKSRLLSDRFSAERPKGSFSTLEIQRTEQGDSAMYLCASSLVTLRGRRQETQYFGPGTRLLVL.

This clone was found once. CDR3 in amino acids: CASSPCRQGDGYTF. As DNA, the CDR3 is TGCGCCAGCAGTCCCTGTAGACAGGGAGATGGCTACACCTTC. The chain uses TRBV23-1 and TRBJ1-2, with 7 bases identical to TRBD1. TRBV23-1 is noted as an ORF with a role that remains uncertain. The CDR3 consists of 14 residues. Trimming at V came to 4 bases and at J to 6 bases, leaving 8 bases not matched to a gene.

The chain is built from TRBV6-4 and TRBJ2-3; 11 nucleotides agree with TRBD2. The CDR3 runs 16 residues. Trimming cost V 0 bases and J 4 bases; bases outside gene matches: 3. The germline V gene encodes CDR1 MRHNA and CDR2 SNTAGT. DNA for the CDR3: TGTGCCAGCAGTGACTCGGCTAGCGGGGGGCCAGATACGCAGTATTTT. It codes for CASSDSASGGPDTQYF.

This clone was seen many times. This sequence joins TRBV5-1 and TRBJ2-1; tentatively, D is TRBD2 (6 bases). Per germline, CDR1 SGHRS and CDR2 YFSETQ. The CDR3 contains 15 residues. The V end was cut by 4 bases, the J end by 0 bases, with 11 bases between. CDR3 coding DNA: TGCGCCAGCAGCCTTAGCGGTAGCTCCTACAATGAGCAGTTCTTC. It translates to CASSLSGSSYNEQFF.

The sample holds many counts of this clone. The rearrangement uses TRBV7-8 and TRBJ2-1, with a weak D call TRBD1 (6 bases). Germline V lookup: CDR1 SGHVS, CDR2 FQNEAQ. Trimming shortened V by 5 bases and J by 10 bases, and 21 bases separated the two germline ends. This CDR3 contains 15 residues. CDR3 region: CASSRVVGARAEQFF. In DNA form, the CDR3 reads TGTGCCAGCAGCCGTGTTGTGGGGGCACGCGCGGAGCAGTTCTTC.

This clone was observed a handful of times. The gene calls are TRBV11-1 and TRBJ2-2, with D hard to call. V lost 0 bases to trimming and J lost 8 bases, with 10 bases between them. The CDR3 has 14 residues. Germline V gene lookup returns CDR1 SGHAT and CDR2 FQDESV (reference sequence). The CDR3 nucleotides are TGTGCCAGCAGCTTAGCGAGGCCCGCTGGGGAGCTGTTTTTT. It codes for CASSLARPAGELFF.

V and J are TRBV6-5 and TRBJ2-1, with TRBD1 identical over 11 bases. Germline V gene data show CDR1 as MNHEY and CDR2 as SVGAGI. The CDR3 is made up of 13 amino acids. V gave up 6 bases and J gave up 6 bases; unmatched junction bases: 1. CDR3 sequence reads: CASRGTGGNEQFF. CDR3 DNA: TGTGCCAGCAGGGGGACAGGGGGCAATGAGCAGTTCTTC.

The J gene is TRBJ2-3, the V gene TRBV6-5; the match to TRBD2 covers 9 bases. V shed 6 bases and J 4 bases; nucleotides not matched to a gene: 5. CDR3 length: 14 amino acids. The germline V gene encodes CDR1 MNHEY and CDR2 SVGAGI. The chain's CDR3 is CASRAAGGADTQYF. As DNA, the CDR3 is TGTGCCAGCAGAGCAGCGGGGGGCGCAGATACGCAGTATTTT.